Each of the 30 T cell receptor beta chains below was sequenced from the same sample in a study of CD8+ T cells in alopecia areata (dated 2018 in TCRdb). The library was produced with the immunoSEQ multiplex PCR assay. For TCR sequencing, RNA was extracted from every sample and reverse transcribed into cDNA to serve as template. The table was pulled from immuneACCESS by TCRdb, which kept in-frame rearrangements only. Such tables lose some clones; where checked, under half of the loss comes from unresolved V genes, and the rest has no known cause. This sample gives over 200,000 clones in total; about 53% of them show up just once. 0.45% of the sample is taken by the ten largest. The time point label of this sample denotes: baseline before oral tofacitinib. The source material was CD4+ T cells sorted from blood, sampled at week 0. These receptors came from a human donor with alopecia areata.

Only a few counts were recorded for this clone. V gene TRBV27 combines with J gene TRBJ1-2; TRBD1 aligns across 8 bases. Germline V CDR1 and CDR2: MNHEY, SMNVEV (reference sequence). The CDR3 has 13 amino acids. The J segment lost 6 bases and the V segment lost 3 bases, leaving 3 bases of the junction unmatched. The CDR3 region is CASSFSTGDGYTF. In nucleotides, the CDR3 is TGTGCCAGCAGTTTCTCGACAGGGGATGGCTACACCTTC.

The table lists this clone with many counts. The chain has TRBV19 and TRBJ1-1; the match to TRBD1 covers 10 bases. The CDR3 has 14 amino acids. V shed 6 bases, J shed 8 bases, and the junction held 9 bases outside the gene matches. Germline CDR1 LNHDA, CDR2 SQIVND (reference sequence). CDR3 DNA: TGTGCCAGTAGCCCGACAGGGGGCTACGGGGAAGCTTTCTTT. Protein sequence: CASSPTGGYGEAFF.

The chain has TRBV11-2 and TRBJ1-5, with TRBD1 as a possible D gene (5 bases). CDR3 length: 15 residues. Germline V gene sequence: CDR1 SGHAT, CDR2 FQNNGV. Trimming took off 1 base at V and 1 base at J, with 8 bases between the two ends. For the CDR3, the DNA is TGTGCCAGCAGCTTAGCCGCAGGGAGCAATCAGCCCCAGCATTTT. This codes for CASSLAAGSNQPQHF.

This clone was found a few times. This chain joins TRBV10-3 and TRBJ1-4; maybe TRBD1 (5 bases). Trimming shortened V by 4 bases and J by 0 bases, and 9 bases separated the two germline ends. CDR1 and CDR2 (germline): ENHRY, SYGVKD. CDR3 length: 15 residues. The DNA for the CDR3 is TGTGCCATCAGTGCAGGGACCTCAACTAATGAAAAACTGTTTTTT. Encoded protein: CAISAGTSTNEKLFF.

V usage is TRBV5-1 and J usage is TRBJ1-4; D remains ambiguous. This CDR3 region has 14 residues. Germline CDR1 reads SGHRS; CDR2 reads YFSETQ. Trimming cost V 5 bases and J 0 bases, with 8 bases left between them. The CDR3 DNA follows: TGCGCCAGCAGTGTACAGACAACTAATGAAAAACTGTTTTTT. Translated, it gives CASSVQTTNEKLFF.

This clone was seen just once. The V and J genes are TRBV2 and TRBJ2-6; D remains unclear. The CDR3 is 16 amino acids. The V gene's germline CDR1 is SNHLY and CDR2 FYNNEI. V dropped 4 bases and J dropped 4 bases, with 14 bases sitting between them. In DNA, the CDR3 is TGTGCCAGCAGTGGGGCAGGACCACCCGGGGCCAACGTCCTGACTTTC. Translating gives CASSGAGPPGANVLTF.

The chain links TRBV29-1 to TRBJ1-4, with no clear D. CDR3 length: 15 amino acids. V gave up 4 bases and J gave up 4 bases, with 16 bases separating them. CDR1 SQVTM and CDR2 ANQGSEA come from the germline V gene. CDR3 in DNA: TGCAGCGTTGCATCCCAGCTGCGGGGTAATGAAAAACTGTTTTTT. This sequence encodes CSVASQLRGNEKLFF.

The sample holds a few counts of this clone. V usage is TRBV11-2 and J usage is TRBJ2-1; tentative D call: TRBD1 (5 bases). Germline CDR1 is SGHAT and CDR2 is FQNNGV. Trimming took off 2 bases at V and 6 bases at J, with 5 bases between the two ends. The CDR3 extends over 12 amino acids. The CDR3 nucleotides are TGTGCCAGCAGCTTACAGGGCAATGAGCAGTTCTTC. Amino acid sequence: CASSLQGNEQFF.

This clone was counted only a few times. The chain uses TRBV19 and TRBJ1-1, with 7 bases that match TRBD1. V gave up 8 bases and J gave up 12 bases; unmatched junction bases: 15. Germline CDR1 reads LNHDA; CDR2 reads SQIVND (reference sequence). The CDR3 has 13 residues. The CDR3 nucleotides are TGTGCCAGTGGGCCCTGGGACAGTTTAACGTCTTTCTTT. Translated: CASGPWDSLTSFF.

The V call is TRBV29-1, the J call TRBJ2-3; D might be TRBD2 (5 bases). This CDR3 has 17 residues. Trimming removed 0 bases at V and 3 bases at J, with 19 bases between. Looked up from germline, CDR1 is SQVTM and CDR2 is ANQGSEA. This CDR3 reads CSVEDRGSVGTTDTQYF. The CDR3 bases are TGCAGCGTTGAAGATAGAGGGTCGGTTGGTACTACAGATACGCAGTATTTT.

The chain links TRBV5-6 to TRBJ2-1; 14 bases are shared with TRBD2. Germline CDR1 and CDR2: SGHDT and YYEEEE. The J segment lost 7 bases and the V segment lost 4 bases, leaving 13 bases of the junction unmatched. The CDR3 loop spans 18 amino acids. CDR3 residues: CASSKTTSGGVFRNEQFF. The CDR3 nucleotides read TGTGCCAGCAGCAAAACGACTAGCGGGGGGGTTTTTCGGAATGAGCAGTTCTTC.

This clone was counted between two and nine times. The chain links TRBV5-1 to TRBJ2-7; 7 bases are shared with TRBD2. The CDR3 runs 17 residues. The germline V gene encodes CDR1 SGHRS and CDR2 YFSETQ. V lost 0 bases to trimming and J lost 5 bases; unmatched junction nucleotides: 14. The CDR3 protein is CASSLDPRAGDGDEQYF. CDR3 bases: TGCGCCAGCAGCTTGGACCCGCGGGCGGGAGATGGGGACGAGCAGTACTTC.

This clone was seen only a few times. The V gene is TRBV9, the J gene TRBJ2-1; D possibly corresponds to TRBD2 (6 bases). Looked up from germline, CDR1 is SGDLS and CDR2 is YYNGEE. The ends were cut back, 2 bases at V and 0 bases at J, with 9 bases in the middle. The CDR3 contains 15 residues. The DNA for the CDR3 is TGTGCCAGCAGCGTTTTAGCGGACTCCTACAATGAGCAGTTCTTC. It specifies CASSVLADSYNEQFF.

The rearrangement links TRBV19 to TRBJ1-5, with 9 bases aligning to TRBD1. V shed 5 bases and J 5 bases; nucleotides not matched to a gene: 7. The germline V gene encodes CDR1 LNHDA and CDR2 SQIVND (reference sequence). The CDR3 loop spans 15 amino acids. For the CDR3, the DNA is TGTGCCAGTAGTCCCGGGACAGGGTGGGATCAGCCCCAGCATTTT. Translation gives CASSPGTGWDQPQHF.

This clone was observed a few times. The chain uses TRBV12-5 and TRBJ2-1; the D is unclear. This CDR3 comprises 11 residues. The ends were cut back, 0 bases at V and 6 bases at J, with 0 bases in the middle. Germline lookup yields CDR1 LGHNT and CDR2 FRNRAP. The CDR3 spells CASGLVNEQFF. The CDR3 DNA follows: TGTGCTAGTGGTTTGGTCAATGAGCAGTTCTTC.

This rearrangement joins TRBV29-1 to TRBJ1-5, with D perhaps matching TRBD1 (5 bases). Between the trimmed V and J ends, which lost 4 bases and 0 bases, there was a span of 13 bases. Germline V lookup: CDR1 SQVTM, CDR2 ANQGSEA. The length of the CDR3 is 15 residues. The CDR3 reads CSVGDGSYSNQPQHF. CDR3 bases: TGCAGCGTTGGGGACGGATCGTATAGCAATCAGCCCCAGCATTTT. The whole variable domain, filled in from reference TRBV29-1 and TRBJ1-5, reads SAVISQKPSRDICQRGTSLTIQCQVDSQVTMMFWYRQQPGQSLTLIATANQGSEATYESGFVIDKFPISRPNLTFSTLTVSNMSPEDSSIYLCSVGDGSYSNQPQHFGDGTRLSIL.

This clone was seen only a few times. For the CDR3, the DNA is TGTGCCAGCAGCTTATACGTGGACACCGGGGAGCTGTTTTTT. As protein: CASSLYVDTGELFF. The chain is built from TRBV7-9 and TRBJ2-2, with D hard to call. Germline values: CDR1 SEHNR, CDR2 FQNEAQ (reference sequence). V shed 2 bases and J shed 3 bases, with 7 bases lying between them. The CDR3 covers 14 residues.

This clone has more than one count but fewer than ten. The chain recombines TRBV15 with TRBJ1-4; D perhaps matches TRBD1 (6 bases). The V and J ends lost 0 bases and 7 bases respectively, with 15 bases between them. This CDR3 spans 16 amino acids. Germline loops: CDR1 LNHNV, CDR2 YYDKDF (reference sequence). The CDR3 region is CATSREYTAGAEKLFF. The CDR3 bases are TGTGCCACCAGCAGAGAATATACGGCAGGGGCTGAAAAACTGTTTTTT.

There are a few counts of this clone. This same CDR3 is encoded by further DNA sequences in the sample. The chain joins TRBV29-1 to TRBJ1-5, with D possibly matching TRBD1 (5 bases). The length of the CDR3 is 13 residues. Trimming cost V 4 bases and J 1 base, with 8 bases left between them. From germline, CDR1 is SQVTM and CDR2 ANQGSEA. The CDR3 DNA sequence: TGCAGCGTTGCGCGGGACAGCAATCAGCCCCAGCATTTT. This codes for CSVARDSNQPQHF.

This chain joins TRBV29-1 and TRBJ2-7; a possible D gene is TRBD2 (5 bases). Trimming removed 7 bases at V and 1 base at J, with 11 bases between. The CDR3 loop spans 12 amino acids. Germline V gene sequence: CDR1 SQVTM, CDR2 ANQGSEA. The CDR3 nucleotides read TGCAGCGCCTCGAGGGAGTCCTACGAGCAGTACTTC. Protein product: CSASRESYEQYF.

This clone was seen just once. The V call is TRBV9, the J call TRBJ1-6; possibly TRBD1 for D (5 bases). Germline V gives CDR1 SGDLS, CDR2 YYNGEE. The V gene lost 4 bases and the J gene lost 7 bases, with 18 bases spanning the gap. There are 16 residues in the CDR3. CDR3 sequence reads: CASSPQGDSQNSPLHF. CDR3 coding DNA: TGTGCCAGCAGCCCACAAGGCGACAGTCAAAATTCACCCCTCCACTTT. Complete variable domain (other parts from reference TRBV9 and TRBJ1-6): DSGVTQTPKHLITATGQRVTLRCSPRSGDLSVYWYQQSLDQGLQFLIQYYNGEERAKGNILERFSAQQFPDLHSELNLSSLELGDSALYFCASSPQGDSQNSPLHFGNGTRLTVT.

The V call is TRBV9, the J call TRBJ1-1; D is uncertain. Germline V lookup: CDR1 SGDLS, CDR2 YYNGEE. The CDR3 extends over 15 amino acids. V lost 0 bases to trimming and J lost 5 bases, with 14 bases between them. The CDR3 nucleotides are TGTGCCAGCAGCGTAGCTGCGGGAAGTGGAACTGAAGCTTTCTTT. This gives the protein CASSVAAGSGTEAFF.

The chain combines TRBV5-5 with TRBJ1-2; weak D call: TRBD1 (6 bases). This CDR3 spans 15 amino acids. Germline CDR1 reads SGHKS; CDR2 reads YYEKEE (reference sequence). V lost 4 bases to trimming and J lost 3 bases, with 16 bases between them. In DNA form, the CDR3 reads TGTGCCAGCAGCCTCTCAGTAGGACAGTACTATGGCTACACCTTC. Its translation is CASSLSVGQYYGYTF.

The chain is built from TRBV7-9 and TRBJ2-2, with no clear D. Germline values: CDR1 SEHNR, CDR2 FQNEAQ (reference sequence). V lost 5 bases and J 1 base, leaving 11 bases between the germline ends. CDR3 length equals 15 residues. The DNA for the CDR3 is TGTGCCAGCAGCCCCCCCGCCGGGAACACCGGGGAGCTGTTTTTT. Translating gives CASSPPAGNTGELFF.

The CDR3 DNA sequence: TGTGCCAGCAGCTCACCACCGGGACAGGGCCTCCACTTT. Its protein product is CASSSPPGQGLHF. This sequence joins TRBV7-6 and TRBJ1-6; 9 nucleotides align to TRBD1. The CDR3 runs to 13 residues. Germline lookup yields CDR1 SGHVS and CDR2 FNYEAQ. Trimming removed 4 bases from V and 15 bases from J; junction bases left unmatched: 7.

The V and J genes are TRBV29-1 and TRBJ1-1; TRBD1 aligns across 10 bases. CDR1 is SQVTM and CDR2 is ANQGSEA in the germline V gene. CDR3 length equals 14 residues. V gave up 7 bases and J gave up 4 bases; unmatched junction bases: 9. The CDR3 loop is CSARGQGRGTEAFF. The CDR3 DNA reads TGCAGCGCCCGGGGACAGGGGCGTGGCACTGAAGCTTTCTTT.

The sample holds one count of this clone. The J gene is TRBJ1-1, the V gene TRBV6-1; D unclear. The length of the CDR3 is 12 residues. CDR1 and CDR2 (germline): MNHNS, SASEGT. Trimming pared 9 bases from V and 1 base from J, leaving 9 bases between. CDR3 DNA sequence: TGTGCCAGTGGACGGACGAACACTGAAGCTTTCTTT. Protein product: CASGRTNTEAFF.

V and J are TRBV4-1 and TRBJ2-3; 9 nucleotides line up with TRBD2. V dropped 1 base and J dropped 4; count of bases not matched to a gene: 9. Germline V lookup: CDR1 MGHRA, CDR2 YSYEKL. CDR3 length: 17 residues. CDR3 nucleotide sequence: TGCGCCAGCAGCCAAGTAAGAGGGGGACTAGCTGCAGATACGCAGTATTTT. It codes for CASSQVRGGLAADTQYF.

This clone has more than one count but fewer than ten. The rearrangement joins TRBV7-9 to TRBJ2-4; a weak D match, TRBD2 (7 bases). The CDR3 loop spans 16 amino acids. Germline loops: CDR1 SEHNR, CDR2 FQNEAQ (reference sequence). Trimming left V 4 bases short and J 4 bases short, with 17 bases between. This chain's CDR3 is CASSSEGGGAKNIQYF. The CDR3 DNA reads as TGTGCCAGCAGCTCCGAAGGAGGGGGGGCAAAAAACATTCAGTACTTC.

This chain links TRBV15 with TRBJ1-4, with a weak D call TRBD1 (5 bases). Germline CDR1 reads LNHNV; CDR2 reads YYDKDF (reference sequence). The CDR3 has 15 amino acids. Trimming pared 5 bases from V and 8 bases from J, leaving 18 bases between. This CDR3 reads CATSLPSGRSEKLFF. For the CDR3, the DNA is TGTGCCACCAGCCTTCCATCGGGACGCTCCGAAAAACTGTTTTTT.